These 28 T cell receptor beta chains were all obtained from the same sample, sequenced in a study of vaccination effects on CD4 cells after COVID-19. No antigens are known for them. In the ViraFEST assay, antigen-specific CD4+ clonotypes were identified by expansion after peptide-pool stimulation. Culture lasted 10 days before CD4+ T cell isolation. According to PCR results, the person was infected with SARS-CoV-2 between March and December 2020. Libraries were prepared by immunoSEQ multiplex PCR; TCRdb keeps only in-frame clonotypes and omits some of them. Among roughly 70,000 clones listed, under 85% were seen once. The sample was CD4+ T cells from PBMCs cultured with HIV peptides, taken before COVID-19 vaccination. As for subset: HIV-1 Nef peptide pool negative control/reference culture. These receptors all stem from a human donor who had a prior SARS-CoV-2 infection.

This chain uses TRBV5-6 with TRBJ2-1, with D possibly TRBD2 on 5 matching bases. The CDR3 is 15 residues long. CDR1 and CDR2 (germline): SGHDT, YYEEEE. V gave up 0 bases and J gave up 2 bases, with 9 bases separating them. CDR3 in DNA: TGTGCCAGCAGCTTGGGGGCTAGCCCCTACAATGAGCAGTTCTTC. Its translation: CASSLGASPYNEQFF.

The gene calls are TRBV4-2 and TRBJ2-1; 9 bases map to TRBD2. CDR3 length equals 15 residues. V trimming: 4 bases; J trimming: 4 bases; junction bases outside the gene matches: 5. CDR1 is LGHNA and CDR2 is YNFKEQ in the germline V gene. In DNA form, the CDR3 reads TGTGCCAGCAGCCTCGCGACTAGCGGTTACAATGAGCAGTTCTTC. This codes for CASSLATSGYNEQFF.

The chain links TRBV5-3 to TRBJ2-5, with TRBD2 matching over 7 bases. TRBV5-3 counts as an open reading frame of uncertain function. This CDR3 has 13 residues. V trimming: 5 bases; J trimming: 2 bases; junction bases outside the gene matches: 3. CDR3 residues: CARSKREQETQYF. The CDR3 bases are TGTGCCAGAAGTAAGCGGGAACAAGAGACCCAGTACTTC.

This rearrangement joins TRBV5-1 to TRBJ1-4; D is perhaps TRBD1 (6 bases). There are 15 residues in the CDR3. Germline values: CDR1 SGHRS, CDR2 YFSETQ. V gave up 4 bases and J gave up 3 bases, with 13 bases separating them. The CDR3 loop is CASSIGGLPNEKLFF. CDR3 in DNA: TGCGCCAGCAGCATAGGGGGTCTACCTAATGAAAAACTGTTTTTT. Full variable domain (remainder filled in from reference TRBV5-1 and TRBJ1-4): KAGVTQTPRYLIKTRGQQVTLSCSPISGHRSVSWYQQTPGQGLQFLFEYFSETQRNKGNFPGRFSGRQFSNSRSEMNVSTLELGDSALYLCASSIGGLPNEKLFFGSGTQLSVL.

The chain employs TRBV2 and TRBJ1-6, with 11 bases aligning to TRBD1. V dropped 8 bases and J dropped 10; count of bases not matched to a gene: 1. Germline loops: CDR1 SNHLY, CDR2 FYNNEI. This CDR3 is 12 amino acids long. For the CDR3, the DNA is TGTGCCAGCGGGACAGGGGGATCACCCCTCCACTTT. It specifies CASGTGGSPLHF.

The chain is built from TRBV24-1 and TRBJ2-1; no firm D call. The V gene lost 5 bases and the J gene lost 0 bases, with 13 bases spanning the gap. The CDR3 sequence is 16 residues long. Per the germline V gene, CDR1 is KGHDR and CDR2 is SFDVKD. The CDR3 loop reads CATSAPDPSSYNEQFF. In DNA form, the CDR3 reads TGTGCCACCAGTGCTCCCGACCCGAGCTCCTACAATGAGCAGTTCTTC.

This chain joins TRBV10-3 and TRBJ1-2, with 9 bases that match TRBD1. CDR3 length: 14 amino acids. Trimming took 5 bases from V and 7 from J; bases not matched to a gene: 8. CDR1 and CDR2 from the germline V gene are ENHRY and SYGVKD. The CDR3 DNA is TGTGCCATCAGTCGCGACAGGGGGATCGTTGGCTACACCTTC. This translates into CAISRDRGIVGYTF.

This clone has a single count. V gene TRBV19 combines with J gene TRBJ2-1, with 9 bases matching TRBD2. The CDR3 is 16 amino acids. Germline assignment: CDR1 LNHDA and CDR2 SQIVND (reference sequence). V trimming: 6 bases; J trimming: 0 bases; junction bases outside the gene matches: 6. The CDR3 loop reads CASRPSGGSSYNEQFF. For the CDR3, the DNA is TGTGCCAGTAGACCAAGCGGGGGGAGCTCCTACAATGAGCAGTTCTTC.

This clone was observed a few times. The chain has TRBV5-1 and TRBJ2-1; D gene unclear. Germline V gives CDR1 SGHRS, CDR2 YFSETQ. CDR3 length: 15 residues. Trimming pared 0 bases from V and 6 bases from J, leaving 13 bases between. In DNA form, the CDR3 reads TGCGCCAGCAGCTTGGTCGCCGAATCGTTCAATGAGCAGTTCTTC. This codes for CASSLVAESFNEQFF.

This clone has just a few counts. CDR3 in amino acids: CASPDAGRGISYEQYF. The CDR3 DNA follows: TGTGCCAGCCCTGATGCGGGGAGAGGGATCTCCTACGAGCAGTACTTC. The V call is TRBV27, the J call TRBJ2-7; a weak D match, TRBD2 (6 bases). Germline V CDR1 and CDR2: MNHEY, SMNVEV (reference sequence). The CDR3 contains 16 residues. Between the trimmed V and J ends, which lost 8 bases and 0 bases, there was a span of 20 bases.

The V gene is TRBV6-2 or TRBV6-3, the J gene TRBJ1-5; weak D call: TRBD1 (6 bases). V was cut by 4 bases and J by 8 bases, with 24 bases left in between. Germline CDR1 MNHEY, CDR2 SVGEGT. This CDR3 has 17 amino acids. CDR3 DNA sequence: TGTGCCAGCAGTTCCCCCCGGGGCCGGGGGCCGAGCGAGCCCCAGCATTTT. Its protein product is CASSSPRGRGPSEPQHF.

J is TRBJ1-2 and V is TRBV9; 8 nucleotides agree with TRBD1. From germline, CDR1 is SGDLS and CDR2 YYNGEE. CDR3 length: 15 residues. V dropped 4 bases and J dropped 8; count of bases not matched to a gene: 13. The CDR3: CASSPAFRTGNGYTF. Written as DNA, the CDR3 is TGTGCCAGCAGCCCCGCCTTCAGGACAGGGAACGGCTACACCTTC.

The rearrangement links TRBV9 to TRBJ2-1; TRBD1 aligns across 7 bases. Germline-derived CDR1 and CDR2 are SGDLS and YYNGEE. This CDR3 spans 15 amino acids. V trimming: 3 bases; J trimming: 0 bases; junction bases outside the gene matches: 3. The CDR3 reads CASSARQGSYNEQFF. The CDR3 coding sequence is TGTGCCAGCAGCGCCAGACAGGGCTCCTACAATGAGCAGTTCTTC.

The CDR3 DNA reads as TGTGCCAGCAGTGGCCGAGGGACCGATCAGCGTGGCTACACCTTC. It yields the protein CASSGRGTDQRGYTF. The chain employs TRBV2 and TRBJ1-2; tentative D call: TRBD1 (5 bases). V was clipped by 4 bases and J by 7 bases, with 19 bases between them. CDR1 is SNHLY, CDR2 FYNNEI, per germline. The length of the CDR3 is 15 residues. The variable domain in full, with the rest retrieved from reference TRBV2 and TRBJ1-2, is EPEVTQTPSHQVTQMGQEVILRCVPISNHLYFYWYRQILGQKVEFLVSFYNNEISEKSEIFDDQFSVERPDGSNFTLKIRSTKLEDSAMYFCASSGRGTDQRGYTFGSGTRLTVV.

As DNA, the CDR3 is TGTGCCAGCCCCTACCAGGCGGGAGAATACGAGCAGTACTTC. Translating it yields CASPYQAGEYEQYF. This rearrangement joins TRBV18 to TRBJ2-7; 7 bases map to TRBD2. This CDR3 is built from 14 residues. CDR1 is KGHSH, CDR2 LQKENI, per germline. Germline trimming cut 8 bases from V and 4 bases from J; bases unmatched to any gene: 11.

This chain uses TRBV7-2 with TRBJ2-3, with TRBD2 matching 12 bases. The CDR3 is 16 residues long. With V trimmed by 1 base and J by 4 bases, 3 bases remained unmatched. Germline-derived CDR1 and CDR2 are SGHTA and FQGNSA. For the CDR3, the DNA is TGTGCCAGCAGCTTAGGACTAGCGGGAGCGGCAGATACGCAGTATTTT. Amino acid sequence: CASSLGLAGAADTQYF.

This clone was detected only a few times. The chain links TRBV30 to TRBJ2-1; D possibly corresponds to TRBD2 (5 bases). CDR3 length equals 16 residues. The ends were cut back, 0 bases at V and 0 bases at J, with 12 bases in the middle. The V gene's germline CDR1 is GTSNPN and CDR2 SVGIG (reference sequence). CDR3 protein: CAWSVRGLSSYNEQFF. The CDR3 DNA sequence: TGTGCCTGGAGTGTACGCGGGCTAAGCTCCTACAATGAGCAGTTCTTC.

J is TRBJ2-5 and V is TRBV5-1, with 7 bases matching TRBD1. Germline trimming cut 2 bases from V and 0 bases from J; bases unmatched to any gene: 4. The germline CDR1 and CDR2 sequences are SGHRS and YFSETQ. The CDR3 totals 15 residues. CDR3: CASSFQGVYQETQYF. The CDR3 region has the DNA TGCGCCAGCAGCTTCCAGGGGGTGTACCAAGAGACCCAGTACTTC. Variable domain in full (rest from reference TRBV5-1 and TRBJ2-5): KAGVTQTPRYLIKTRGQQVTLSCSPISGHRSVSWYQQTPGQGLQFLFEYFSETQRNKGNFPGRFSGRQFSNSRSEMNVSTLELGDSALYLCASSFQGVYQETQYFGPGTRLLVL.

The rearrangement uses TRBV18 and TRBJ1-2; 9 positions agree with TRBD1. The ends lost 3 bases at V and 7 bases at J; junction bases unmatched: 6. Germline values: CDR1 KGHSH, CDR2 LQKENI. The length of the CDR3 is 14 residues. The CDR3 is CASSPVQGAAGYTF. The DNA of the CDR3 is TGTGCCAGCTCACCGGTACAGGGGGCGGCTGGCTACACCTTC.

The V gene is TRBV7-3, the J gene TRBJ2-2; 9 bases are shared with TRBD2. Germline assignment: CDR1 SGHTA and CDR2 FQGTGA. The ends lost 1 base at V and 4 bases at J; junction bases unmatched: 10. The CDR3 runs 18 residues. The CDR3 region has the DNA TGTGCCAGCAGCTTAAAATTCCCTAGCGGGGCGGGCACCGGGGAGCTGTTTTTT. Translation gives CASSLKFPSGAGTGELFF.

This clone came up a few times. The V gene is TRBV5-4, the J gene TRBJ2-1; 8 bases agree with TRBD2. The ends lost 0 bases at V and 7 bases at J; junction bases unmatched: 6. Germline lookup yields CDR1 SGHNT and CDR2 YYREEE (reference sequence). The CDR3 has 15 amino acids. CDR3 sequence: CASSLGPGGLNEQFF. The CDR3 DNA is TGTGCCAGCAGCTTGGGTCCGGGGGGGCTGAATGAGCAGTTCTTC.

This clone was observed a few times. The chain joins TRBV30 to TRBJ1-2; possible D gene TRBD1, 6 bases. The germline gives CDR1 GTSNPN, CDR2 SVGIG (reference sequence). V was trimmed by 8 bases and J by 5 bases, leaving 15 bases between them. The CDR3 is made up of 12 amino acids. The chain's CDR3 is CAGRQASYGYTF. CDR3 nucleotides: TGTGCCGGAAGACAGGCCTCATATGGCTACACCTTC.

This rearrangement joins TRBV2 to TRBJ2-1, with 7 bases fitting TRBD1. From germline, CDR1 is SNHLY and CDR2 FYNNEI. Trimming removed 4 bases from V and 9 bases from J; junction bases left unmatched: 3. CDR3 size: 12 residues. The CDR3 sequence is CASSGQGIEQFF. CDR3 DNA: TGTGCCAGCAGTGGACAGGGCATTGAGCAGTTCTTC.

The rearrangement uses TRBV4-2 and TRBJ1-2; 12 bases match TRBD1. With V trimmed by 2 bases and J by 5 bases, 15 bases remained unmatched. Germline V gene lookup returns CDR1 LGHNA and CDR2 YNFKEQ. The CDR3 has 19 amino acids. CDR3 residues: CASSQLDRDRGQPMYGYTF. For the CDR3, the DNA is TGTGCCAGCAGCCAACTTGATCGGGACAGGGGGCAACCTATGTATGGCTACACCTTC.

The chain recombines TRBV5-1 with TRBJ2-2, with D possibly being TRBD2 (6 bases). CDR1 SGHRS and CDR2 YFSETQ come from the germline V gene. The CDR3 covers 14 residues. The V end was cut by 0 bases, the J end by 4 bases, with 7 bases between. In DNA, the CDR3 is TGCGCCAGCAGCTTGGAAGCGGGCACCGGGGAGCTGTTTTTT. Encoded protein: CASSLEAGTGELFF.

The chain carries TRBV7-2 and TRBJ2-5, with TRBD2 as a possible D gene (6 bases). Trimming took 4 bases from V and 2 from J, leaving 17 bases between them. The CDR3 loop spans 16 amino acids. Per the germline V gene, CDR1 is SGHTA and CDR2 is FQGNSA. CDR3 coding DNA: TGTGCCAGCAGCTCCGGGCCGGTGGAGGGGCAAGAGACCCAGTACTTC. Its protein product is CASSSGPVEGQETQYF.

The V and J genes are TRBV5-6 and TRBJ2-1; 10 nucleotides line up with TRBD2. Trimming at V came to 4 bases and at J to 2 bases, leaving 6 bases not matched to a gene. This CDR3 has 16 residues. CDR1 is SGHDT and CDR2 is YYEEEE in the germline V gene. The chain's CDR3 is CASSPPGLAPYNEQFF. The CDR3 DNA reads TGTGCCAGCAGCCCACCGGGACTAGCGCCCTACAATGAGCAGTTCTTC.

V and J are TRBV15 and TRBJ1-6, with unresolved D. The CDR3 consists of 14 residues. V was shortened by 1 base and J by 5 bases, with 6 bases between the two germline ends. The V gene's germline CDR1 is LNHNV and CDR2 YYDKDF (reference sequence). CDR3 residues: CATSRGENNSPLHF. CDR3 bases: TGTGCCACCAGCAGAGGAGAAAATAATTCACCCCTCCACTTT.